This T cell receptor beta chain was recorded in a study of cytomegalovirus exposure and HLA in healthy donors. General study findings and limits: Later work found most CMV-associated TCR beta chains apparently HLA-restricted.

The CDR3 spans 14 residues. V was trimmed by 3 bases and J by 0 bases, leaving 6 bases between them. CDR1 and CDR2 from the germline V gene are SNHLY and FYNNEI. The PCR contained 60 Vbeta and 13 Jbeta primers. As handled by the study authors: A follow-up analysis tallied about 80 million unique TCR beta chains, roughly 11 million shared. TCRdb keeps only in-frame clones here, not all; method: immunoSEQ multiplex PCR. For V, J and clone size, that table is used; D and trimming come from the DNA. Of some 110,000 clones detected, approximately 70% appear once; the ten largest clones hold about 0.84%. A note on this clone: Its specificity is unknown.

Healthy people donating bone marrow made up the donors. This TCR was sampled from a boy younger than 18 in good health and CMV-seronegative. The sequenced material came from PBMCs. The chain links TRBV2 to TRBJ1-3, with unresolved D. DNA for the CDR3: TGTGCCAGCAGTGACAGGTCCTCTGGAAACACCATATATTTT. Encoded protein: CASSDRSSGNTIYF.